Sequencing of this TCR beta chain was carried out in a study of OX40 agonist ivuxolimab in advanced cancers. Study-wide background: Ivuxolimab was delivered to patients intravenously every 2 weeks at doses spanning 0.01 to 10 mg/kg. Averaging roughly 60 years in age, with a range of roughly 23 to 80, the cohort was 80% to 90% male.

The study, taken as a whole, reports: CD8+ T cells (on average) carried more expanded clones than CD4+ T cells.

Assay used: immunoSEQ multiplex PCR; TCRdb lists only in-frame clones, some missing. The data hold some 70,000 clones, with roughly 88% observed a single time. Of note for this clone: As yet, its antigen is unknown.

The V end lost 1 base, the J end lost 1 base, and 7 bases lay between the germline ends. Germline V CDR1 and CDR2: LGHNA, YNFKEQ. The CDR3 loop spans 14 amino acids. Samples were taken at baseline and on day 1 of cycles 4 and 7. V is TRBV4-2 and J is TRBJ1-2, with D unresolved. Sequencing used CD4+ or CD8+ T cells sorted from blood, obtained in a trial of the OX40 agonist ivuxolimab. The sequence was collected from an adult with an advanced solid tumor such as melanoma, head and neck, liver or kidney cancer. The CDR3 sequence is CASSQAQSNYGYTF. In nucleotides, the CDR3 is TGTGCCAGCAGCCAAGCCCAGAGTAACTATGGCTACACCTTC.